The rows below give T cell receptor beta chains drawn from one sample of a study of blood T cells in healthy people across ages. TCRdb redid the calling of the 5' RACE reads with MiXCR, one entry per CDR3 protein. Of about 570,000 distinct CDR3 sequences detected, roughly 29% appear once; the ten largest clones hold about 18%. Source material: blood. The receptor set was obtained from a woman between 70 and 85 years old in good health. The CDR3 runs from the conserved cysteine through the conserved F or W. A D gene is named only where the DNA matches it firmly. The listing skips clone size in some rows; elsewhere it reads once, few, many or a size class.

d_gene	v_gene	j_gene	abundance	CDR3aa	CDR3nt
TRBD2	TRBV9	TRBJ2-1	NA	CASSPQTSGHEQFF	TGTGCCAGCAGCCCCCAGACTAGCGGGCATGAGCAGTTCTTC
NA	TRBV7-2	TRBJ2-3	few	CASSPGGADTQYF	TGTGCCAGCAGCCCGGGGGGCGCAGATACGCAGTATTTT
NA	TRBV3-1	TRBJ2-7	NA	CASSQVDFGSYEQYF	TGTGCCAGCAGCCAAGTGGATTTTGGCTCCTACGAGCAGTACTTC
NA	TRBV2	TRBJ1-4	NA	CASSEFGEKLFF	TGTGCCAGCAGTGAATTTGGCGAAAAACTGTTTTTT
NA	TRBV10-3	TRBJ1-2	NA	CAISERAGYTF	TGTGCCATCAGTGAGCGGGCTGGCTACACCTTC
NA	TRBV29-1	TRBJ1-1	NA	CSVYGTTEAFF	TGCAGCGTTTATGGGACCACTGAAGCTTTCTTT
NA	TRBV6-6	TRBJ1-5	NA	CASTKGGDYQPQHF	TGTGCCAGCACCAAGGGCGGTGACTATCAGCCCCAGCATTTT
TRBD2	TRBV6-2/TRBV6-3	TRBJ2-3	many	CASSYPPGLYLYF	TGTGCCAGCAGTTACCCACCGGGACTATACTTGTATTTT
NA	TRBV9	TRBJ1-5	few	CASSVVPSGGAATQHF	TGTGCCAGCAGCGTAGTACCCAGCGGGGGGGCAGCTACGCAGCATTTT
NA	TRBV2	TRBJ2-4	NA	CASSEAGVQYF	TGTGCCAGCAGTGAAGCGGGGGTTCAGTACTTC
NA	TRBV20-1	TRBJ1-2	NA	CSASAAAGDYGYTF	TGCAGTGCTAGTGCAGCGGCTGGGGACTATGGCTACACCTTC
TRBD2	TRBV7-9	TRBJ2-1	many	CASSLSLAGTVNEQFF	TGTGCCAGCAGCTTATCCCTAGCGGGGACGGTCAATGAGCAGTTCTTC
TRBD2	TRBV28	TRBJ2-1	few	CASSWLAGEQFF	TGTGCCAGCAGTTGGCTAGCGGGGGAGCAGTTCTTC
TRBD1	TRBV19	TRBJ1-2	NA	CASSGGADRGDGYTF	TGTGCCAGTTCTGGGGGGGCTGACAGGGGCGATGGCTACACCTTC
NA	TRBV7-2	TRBJ2-1	NA	CASSYRIGSYNEQFF	TGTGCCAGCAGCTACAGAATAGGCTCCTACAATGAGCAGTTCTTC
TRBD1	TRBV28	TRBJ1-2	few	CASSFLSGQGHYGYTF	TGTGCCAGCAGTTTTTTATCAGGACAGGGGCACTATGGCTACACCTTC
TRBD1	TRBV5-1	TRBJ1-4	few	CASSSGQGGEKLFF	TGTGCCAGCAGCTCTGGACAGGGGGGTGAAAAACTGTTTTTT
TRBD1	TRBV29-1	TRBJ2-7	few	CSVRDSSYEQYF	TGCAGCGTCCGGGACAGTTCCTACGAGCAGTACTTC
TRBD2	TRBV10-3	TRBJ2-1	NA	CAITAGTSGVEEQFF	TGTGCCATCACGGCCGGGACTAGCGGGGTGGAGGAGCAGTTCTTC
TRBD1	TRBV20-1	TRBJ1-2	NA	CSAWGMGTGGSNYGYTF	TGCAGTGCTTGGGGGATGGGGACAGGGGGCTCCAACTATGGCTACACCTTC
NA	TRBV27	TRBJ2-7	few	CASTTAGPPYEQYF	TGTGCCAGCACCACTGCAGGGCCCCCTTACGAGCAGTACTTC
TRBD1	TRBV20-1	TRBJ2-5	few	CSSPDRAETQYF	TGCAGTTCCCCTGACAGGGCCGAGACCCAGTACTTC
NA	TRBV6-1	TRBJ1-5	NA	CASRTADNQPQHF	TGTGCCAGCAGAACAGCCGACAATCAGCCCCAGCATTTT
NA	TRBV25-1	TRBJ2-3	NA	CASSESSRGHTQYF	TGTGCCAGCAGTGAGTCGTCGCGAGGTCATACGCAGTATTTT
TRBD2	TRBV5-1	TRBJ2-7	NA	CASSLDAGVSYEQYF	TGCGCCAGCAGCTTGGATGCGGGGGTTTCCTACGAGCAGTACTTC
NA	TRBV7-9	TRBJ2-3	NA	CASSSQSSTDTQYF	TGTGCCAGCAGCTCACAGAGCAGCACAGATACGCAGTATTTT
TRBD1	TRBV5-1	TRBJ1-1	few	CASSPNLGTANTEAFF	TGCGCCAGCAGCCCGAATCTTGGGACAGCGAACACTGAAGCTTTCTTT
TRBD2	TRBV15	TRBJ2-3	NA	CATSLKGAGGPRTDTQYF	TGTGCCACCAGCCTTAAAGGGGCGGGGGGTCCCCGCACAGATACGCAGTATTTT
NA	TRBV4-3	TRBJ1-6	NA	CASSQDLTGGTYNSPLHF	TGCGCCAGCAGCCAAGATTTGACAGGCGGGACCTATAATTCACCCCTCCACTTT
NA	TRBV20-1	TRBJ1-2	NA	CSARAQGDRGYTF	TGCAGTGCTAGAGCACAGGGAGATCGTGGCTACACCTTC
NA	TRBV7-3	TRBJ1-5	once	CASSLMADQPQHF	TGTGCCAGCAGCTTAATGGCTGATCAGCCCCAGCATTTT
TRBD2	TRBV5-1	TRBJ2-5	NA	CASSPSLAGTETQYF	TGCGCCAGCAGCCCCTCACTAGCGGGGACAGAGACCCAGTACTTC
NA	TRBV5-1	TRBJ2-5	many	CASSQIPQETQYF	TGCGCCAGCAGCCAAATCCCCCAAGAGACCCAGTACTTC
TRBD2	TRBV7-3	TRBJ2-3	NA	CASSKKSGGGTDTQYF	TGTGCCAGCAGCAAGAAGAGCGGGGGGGGCACAGATACGCAGTATTTT
NA	TRBV7-9	TRBJ2-5	few	CASSLAGVGMETQYF	TGTGCCAGCAGCTTAGCTGGGGTTGGTATGGAGACCCAGTACTTC
NA	TRBV6-4	TRBJ2-4	few	CASSETALNIQYF	TGTGCCAGCAGTGAAACAGCTTTAAACATTCAGTACTTC
NA	TRBV12-3/TRBV12-4	TRBJ1-2	NA	CASSFGGHGYTF	TGTGCCAGCAGTTTCGGGGGTCATGGCTACACCTTC
NA	TRBV29-1	TRBJ2-3	NA	CSVAYPRADTQYF	TGCAGCGTTGCGTATCCGCGGGCAGATACGCAGTATTTT
NA	TRBV12-3/TRBV12-4	TRBJ2-5	NA	CASSTPKGRVVGETQYF	TGTGCCAGCAGCACACCAAAGGGACGGGTCGTCGGAGAGACCCAGTACTTC
TRBD1	TRBV20-1	TRBJ1-4	NA	CSARDIGTGGEKLFF	TGCAGTGCTAGAGATATCGGGACAGGGGGGGAAAAACTGTTTTTT
TRBD1	TRBV9	TRBJ2-7	NA	CASSVRQGTEQYF	TGTGCCAGCAGCGTTAGACAGGGAACCGAGCAGTACTTC
NA	TRBV7-8	TRBJ2-5	NA	CASSLGVLEAQYF	TGTGCCAGCAGCTTAGGAGTTCTGGAGGCCCAGTACTTC
TRBD1	TRBV30	TRBJ2-3	few	CAWSPGGGTDTQYF	TGTGCCTGGAGTCCAGGGGGTGGCACAGATACGCAGTATTTT
TRBD1	TRBV7-9	TRBJ1-1	NA	CASSPWDRGNTEAFF	TGTGCCAGCAGCCCGTGGGACAGGGGGAACACTGAAGCTTTCTTT
NA	TRBV7-2	TRBJ1-1	few	CASSLTWGANTEAFF	TGTGCCAGCAGCTTGACTTGGGGGGCGAACACTGAAGCTTTCTTT
NA	TRBV5-1	TRBJ2-3	NA	CASRGRLGREPDTQYF	TGCGCCAGCAGGGGACGGCTGGGCAGGGAGCCAGATACGCAGTATTTT
TRBD1	TRBV7-9	TRBJ2-7	NA	CASSLGQGGLEQYF	TGTGCCAGCAGCCTCGGACAGGGCGGCTTAGAGCAGTACTTC
NA	TRBV6-2/TRBV6-3	TRBJ2-5	few	CAGSYDVVGSLQTQYF	TGTGCCGGCAGTTACGATGTGGTCGGATCTTTGCAGACCCAGTACTTC
NA	TRBV20-1	TRBJ2-1	NA	CSARDFGALTYNEQFF	TGCAGTGCTAGAGATTTTGGGGCGCTGACCTACAATGAGCAGTTCTTC
NA	TRBV5-6	TRBJ2-1	NA	CASSRNGEQFF	TGTGCCAGCAGCCGGAATGGTGAGCAGTTCTTC
TRBD2	TRBV5-1	TRBJ2-3	NA	CASNLPAGGDTQYF	TGCGCCAGCAACTTACCGGCGGGGGGAGATACGCAGTATTTT
NA	TRBV6-2/TRBV6-3	TRBJ2-7	NA	CASSRSIAGSSYEQYF	TGTGCCAGCAGCCGCTCTATTGCAGGGAGCTCCTACGAGCAGTACTTC
TRBD1	TRBV3-1	TRBJ1-4	few	CASSQAFQGGKLFF	TGTGCCAGCAGCCAAGCTTTCCAGGGGGGAAAACTGTTTTTT